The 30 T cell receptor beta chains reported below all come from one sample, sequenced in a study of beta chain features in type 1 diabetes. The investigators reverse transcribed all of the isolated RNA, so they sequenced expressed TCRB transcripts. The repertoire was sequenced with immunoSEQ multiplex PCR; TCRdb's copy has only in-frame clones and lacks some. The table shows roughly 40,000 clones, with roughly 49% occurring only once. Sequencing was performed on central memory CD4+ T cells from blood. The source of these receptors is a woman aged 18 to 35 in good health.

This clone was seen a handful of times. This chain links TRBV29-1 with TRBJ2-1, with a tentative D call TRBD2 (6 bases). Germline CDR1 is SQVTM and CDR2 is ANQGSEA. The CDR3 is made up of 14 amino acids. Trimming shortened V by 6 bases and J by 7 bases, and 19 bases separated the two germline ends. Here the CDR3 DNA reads TGCAGCGTCCTCCCAGGGCTAGCGAGGAATGAGCAGTTCTTC. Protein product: CSVLPGLARNEQFF.

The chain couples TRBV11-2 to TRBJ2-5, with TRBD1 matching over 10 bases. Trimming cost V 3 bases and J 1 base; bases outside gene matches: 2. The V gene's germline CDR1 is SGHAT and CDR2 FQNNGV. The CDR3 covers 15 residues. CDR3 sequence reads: CASSLGTGVQETQYF. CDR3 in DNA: TGTGCCAGCAGCTTGGGGACAGGGGTCCAAGAGACCCAGTACTTC.

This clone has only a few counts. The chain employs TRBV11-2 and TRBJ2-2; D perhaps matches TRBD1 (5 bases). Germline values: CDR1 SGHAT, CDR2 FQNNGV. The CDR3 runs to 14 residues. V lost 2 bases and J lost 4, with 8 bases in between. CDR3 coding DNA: TGTGCCAGCAGCTTAAGGGGTGTCACCGGGGAGCTGTTTTTT. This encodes CASSLRGVTGELFF.

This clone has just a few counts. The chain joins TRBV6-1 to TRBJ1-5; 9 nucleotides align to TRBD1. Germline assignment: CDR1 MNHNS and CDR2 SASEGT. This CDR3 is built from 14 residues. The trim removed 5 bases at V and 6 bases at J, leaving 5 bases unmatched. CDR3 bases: TGTGCCAGCAGTCTGACAGGGGGACGTCAGCCCCAGCATTTT. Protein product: CASSLTGGRQPQHF.

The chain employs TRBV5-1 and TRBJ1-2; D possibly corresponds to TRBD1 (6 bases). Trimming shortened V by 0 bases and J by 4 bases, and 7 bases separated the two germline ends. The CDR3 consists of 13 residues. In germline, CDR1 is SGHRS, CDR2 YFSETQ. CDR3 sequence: CASSLGGPYGYTF. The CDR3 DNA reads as TGCGCCAGCAGCTTGGGGGGGCCCTATGGCTACACCTTC.

CDR3 sequence reads: CASSLSAGGDTQYF. CDR3 in DNA: TGTGCCAGCAGTTTATCAGCGGGAGGAGATACGCAGTATTTT. This rearrangement joins TRBV28 to TRBJ2-3; 9 positions match TRBD2. The CDR3 has 14 amino acids. J gave up 5 bases and V 1 base, and 1 base lay outside the gene matches. Germline loops: CDR1 MDHEN, CDR2 SYDVKM.

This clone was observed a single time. The CDR3 loop reads CASSSPGLGTSGRTYNEQFF. CDR3 sequence (DNA): TGTGCCAGCAGCTCACCCGGCCTCGGGACTAGCGGGAGGACCTACAATGAGCAGTTCTTC. This sequence joins TRBV5-5 and TRBJ2-1; the match to TRBD2 covers 15 bases. The germline CDR1 and CDR2 sequences are SGHKS and YYEKEE (reference sequence). V lost 3 bases, J lost 2 bases, and 12 bases stayed unmatched. CDR3 length equals 20 residues.

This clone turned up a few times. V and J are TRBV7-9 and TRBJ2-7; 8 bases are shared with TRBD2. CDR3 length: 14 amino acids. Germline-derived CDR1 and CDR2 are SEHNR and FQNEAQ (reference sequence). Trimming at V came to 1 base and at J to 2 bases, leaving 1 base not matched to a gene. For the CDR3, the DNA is TGTGCCAGCAGCTTAGGCGGGGGGCCCTACGAGCAGTACTTC. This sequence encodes CASSLGGGPYEQYF.

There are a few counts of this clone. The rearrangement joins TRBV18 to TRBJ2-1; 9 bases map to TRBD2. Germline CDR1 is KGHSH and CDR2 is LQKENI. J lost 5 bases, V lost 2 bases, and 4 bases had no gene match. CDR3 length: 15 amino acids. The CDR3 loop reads CASSPNIAGDNEQFF. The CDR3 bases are TGTGCCAGCTCACCAAATATAGCGGGAGACAATGAGCAGTTCTTC.

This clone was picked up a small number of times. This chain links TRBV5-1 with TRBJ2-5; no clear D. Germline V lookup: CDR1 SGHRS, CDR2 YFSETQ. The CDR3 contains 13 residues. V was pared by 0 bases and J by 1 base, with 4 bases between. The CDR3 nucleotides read TGCGCCAGCAGCTTGGGTATCCAAGAGACCCAGTACTTC. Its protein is CASSLGIQETQYF.

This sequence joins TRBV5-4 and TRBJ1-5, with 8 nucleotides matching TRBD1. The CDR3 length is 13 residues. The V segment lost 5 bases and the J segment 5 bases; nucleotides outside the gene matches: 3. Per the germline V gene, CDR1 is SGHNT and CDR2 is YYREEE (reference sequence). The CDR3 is CASSKQGDQPQHF. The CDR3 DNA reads TGTGCCAGCAGTAAACAGGGGGATCAGCCCCAGCATTTT.

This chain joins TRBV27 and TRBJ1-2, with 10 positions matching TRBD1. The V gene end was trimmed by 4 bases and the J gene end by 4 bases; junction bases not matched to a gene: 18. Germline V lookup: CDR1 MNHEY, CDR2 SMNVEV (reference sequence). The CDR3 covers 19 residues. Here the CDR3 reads CASSSKPGTGVGFVYGYTF. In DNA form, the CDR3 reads TGTGCCAGCAGTTCGAAACCCGGGACAGGGGTTGGGTTTGTCTATGGCTACACCTTC.

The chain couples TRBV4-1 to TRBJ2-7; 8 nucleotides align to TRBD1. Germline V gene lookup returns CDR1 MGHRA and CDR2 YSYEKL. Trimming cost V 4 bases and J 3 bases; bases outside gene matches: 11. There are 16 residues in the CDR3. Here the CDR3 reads CASSRKQGDESYEQYF. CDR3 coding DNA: TGCGCCAGCAGCCGGAAACAGGGGGACGAAAGCTACGAGCAGTACTTC.

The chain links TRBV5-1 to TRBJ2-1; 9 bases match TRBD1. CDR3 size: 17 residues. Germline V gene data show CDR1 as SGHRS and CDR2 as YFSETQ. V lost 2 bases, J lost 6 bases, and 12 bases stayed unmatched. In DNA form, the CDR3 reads TGCGCCAGCAGCTTCCTCCGGGGACAGGGAAATGGCAATGAGCAGTTCTTC. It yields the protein CASSFLRGQGNGNEQFF.

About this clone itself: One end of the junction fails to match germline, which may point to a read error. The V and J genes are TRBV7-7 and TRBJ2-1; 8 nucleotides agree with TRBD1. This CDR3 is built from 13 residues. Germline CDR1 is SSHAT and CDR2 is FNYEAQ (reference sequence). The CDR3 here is CASSRDRGNEQFF. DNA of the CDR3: TGTGCTAGCAGCAGAGACAGGGGAAATGAGCAGTTCTTC. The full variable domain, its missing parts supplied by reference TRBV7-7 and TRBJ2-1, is GAGVSQSPRYKVTKRGQDVTLRCDPISSHATLYWYQQALGQGPEFLTYFNYEAQPDKSGLPSDRFSAERPEGSISTLTIQRTEQRDSAMYRCASSRDRGNEQFFGPGTRLTVL.

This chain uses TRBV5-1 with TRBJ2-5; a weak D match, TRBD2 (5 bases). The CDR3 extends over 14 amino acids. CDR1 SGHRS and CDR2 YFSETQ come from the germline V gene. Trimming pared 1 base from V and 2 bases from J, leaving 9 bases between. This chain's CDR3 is CASSLSTGQETQYF. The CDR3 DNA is TGCGCCAGCAGCTTGTCAACGGGACAAGAGACCCAGTACTTC. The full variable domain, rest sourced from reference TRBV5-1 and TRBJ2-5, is KAGVTQTPRYLIKTRGQQVTLSCSPISGHRSVSWYQQTPGQGLQFLFEYFSETQRNKGNFPGRFSGRQFSNSRSEMNVSTLELGDSALYLCASSLSTGQETQYFGPGTRLLVL.

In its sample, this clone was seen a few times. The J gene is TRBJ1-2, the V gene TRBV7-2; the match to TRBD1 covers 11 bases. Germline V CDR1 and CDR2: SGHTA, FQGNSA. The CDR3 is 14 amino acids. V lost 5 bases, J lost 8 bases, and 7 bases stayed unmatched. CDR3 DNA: TGTGCCAGCAGCCCGGACAGGGGGCGCGTGGGCTACACCTTC. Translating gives CASSPDRGRVGYTF.

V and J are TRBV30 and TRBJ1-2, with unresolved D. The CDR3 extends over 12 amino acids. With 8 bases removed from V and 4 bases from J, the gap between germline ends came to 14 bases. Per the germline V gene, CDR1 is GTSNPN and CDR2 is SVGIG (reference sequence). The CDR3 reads CAGRGGGYGYTF. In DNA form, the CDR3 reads TGTGCCGGGCGGGGAGGTGGCTATGGCTACACCTTC.

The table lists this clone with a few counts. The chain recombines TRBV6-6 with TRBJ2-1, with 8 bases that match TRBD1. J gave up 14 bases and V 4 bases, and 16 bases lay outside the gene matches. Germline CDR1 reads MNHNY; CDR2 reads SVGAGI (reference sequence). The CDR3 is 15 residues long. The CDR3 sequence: CASSSQGAVGHREFF. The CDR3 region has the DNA TGTGCCAGCAGTTCGCAGGGGGCGGTCGGTCATAGGGAGTTCTTC.

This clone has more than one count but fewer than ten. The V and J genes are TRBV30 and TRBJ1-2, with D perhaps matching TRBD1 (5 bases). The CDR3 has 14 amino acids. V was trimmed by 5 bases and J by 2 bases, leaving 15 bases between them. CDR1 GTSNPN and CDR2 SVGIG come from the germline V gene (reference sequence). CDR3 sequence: CAWGRGSANYGYTF. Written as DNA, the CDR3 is TGTGCCTGGGGCCGGGGGAGCGCGAACTATGGCTACACCTTC.

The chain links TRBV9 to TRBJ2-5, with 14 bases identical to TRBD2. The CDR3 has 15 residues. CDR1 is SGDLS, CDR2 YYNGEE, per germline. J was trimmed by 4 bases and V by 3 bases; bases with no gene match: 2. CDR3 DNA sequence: TGTGCCAGCAGCGGGGGACTAGCGGGGGCAGAGACCCAGTACTTC. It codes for CASSGGLAGAETQYF.

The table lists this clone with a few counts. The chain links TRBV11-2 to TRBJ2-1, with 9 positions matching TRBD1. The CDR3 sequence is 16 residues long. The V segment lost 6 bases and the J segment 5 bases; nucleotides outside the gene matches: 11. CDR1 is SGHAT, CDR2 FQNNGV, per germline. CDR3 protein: CASRSTGTGFHNEQFF. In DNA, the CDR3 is TGTGCCAGCAGGAGTACCGGGACAGGGTTCCACAATGAGCAGTTCTTC.

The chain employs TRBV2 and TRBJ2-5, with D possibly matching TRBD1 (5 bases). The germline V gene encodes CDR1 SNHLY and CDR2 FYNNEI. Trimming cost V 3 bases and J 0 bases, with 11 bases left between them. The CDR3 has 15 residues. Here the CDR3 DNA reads TGTGCCAGCAGTGAGACAGTGGCGTACCAAGAGACCCAGTACTTC. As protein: CASSETVAYQETQYF.

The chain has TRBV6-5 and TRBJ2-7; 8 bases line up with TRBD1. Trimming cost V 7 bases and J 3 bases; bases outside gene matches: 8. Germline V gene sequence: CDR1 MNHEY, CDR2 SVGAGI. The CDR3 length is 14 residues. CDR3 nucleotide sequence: TGTGCCAGCAAAGCCGGGACAGGCCTCTACGAGCAGTACTTC. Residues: CASKAGTGLYEQYF.

The CDR3 DNA sequence: TGTGCCAGCAGCCCACAGGGGGACTCTGGAAACACCATATATTTT. Encoded protein: CASSPQGDSGNTIYF. The V and J genes are TRBV7-9 and TRBJ1-3, with 8 bases fitting TRBD1. Germline V gene sequence: CDR1 SEHNR, CDR2 FQNEAQ (reference sequence). The CDR3 totals 15 residues. V dropped 5 bases and J dropped 0; count of bases not matched to a gene: 3.

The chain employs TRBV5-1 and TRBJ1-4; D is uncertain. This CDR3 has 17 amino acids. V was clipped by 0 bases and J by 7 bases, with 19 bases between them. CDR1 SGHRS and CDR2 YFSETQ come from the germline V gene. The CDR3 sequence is CASSLAVGRPGSEKLFF. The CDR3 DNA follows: TGCGCCAGCAGCTTGGCCGTCGGGAGACCTGGGAGTGAAAAACTGTTTTTT. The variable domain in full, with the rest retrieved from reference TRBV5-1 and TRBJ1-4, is KAGVTQTPRYLIKTRGQQVTLSCSPISGHRSVSWYQQTPGQGLQFLFEYFSETQRNKGNFPGRFSGRQFSNSRSEMNVSTLELGDSALYLCASSLAVGRPGSEKLFFGSGTQLSVL.

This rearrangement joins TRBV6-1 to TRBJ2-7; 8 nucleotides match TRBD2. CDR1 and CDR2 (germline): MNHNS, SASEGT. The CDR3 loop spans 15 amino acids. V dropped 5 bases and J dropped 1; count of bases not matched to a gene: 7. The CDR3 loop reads CASSREAGVSYEQYF. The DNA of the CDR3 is TGTGCCAGCAGTCGGGAAGCGGGAGTGTCCTACGAGCAGTACTTC.

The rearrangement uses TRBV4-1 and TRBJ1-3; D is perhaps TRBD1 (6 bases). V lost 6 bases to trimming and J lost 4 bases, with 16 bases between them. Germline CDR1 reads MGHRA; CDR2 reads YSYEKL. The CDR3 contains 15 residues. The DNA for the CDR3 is TGCGCCAGCAGTAAAGCACAGGGTCCGGGAAACACCATATATTTT. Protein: CASSKAQGPGNTIYF.

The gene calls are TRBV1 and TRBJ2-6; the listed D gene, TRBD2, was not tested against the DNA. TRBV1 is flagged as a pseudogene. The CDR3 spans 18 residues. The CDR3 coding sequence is TGCACCAGCAGCTCTCGGAGTTTGTCACAAAGTCGGGCCAACGTCCTGACTTTC. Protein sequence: CTSSSRSLSQSRANVLTF.

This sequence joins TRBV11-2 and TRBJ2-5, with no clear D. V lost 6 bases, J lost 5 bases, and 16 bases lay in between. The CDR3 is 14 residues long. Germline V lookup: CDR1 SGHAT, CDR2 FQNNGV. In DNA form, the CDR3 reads TGTGCCAGCAGGCAAACGAGCCACGGGGAGACCCAGTACTTC. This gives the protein CASRQTSHGETQYF.